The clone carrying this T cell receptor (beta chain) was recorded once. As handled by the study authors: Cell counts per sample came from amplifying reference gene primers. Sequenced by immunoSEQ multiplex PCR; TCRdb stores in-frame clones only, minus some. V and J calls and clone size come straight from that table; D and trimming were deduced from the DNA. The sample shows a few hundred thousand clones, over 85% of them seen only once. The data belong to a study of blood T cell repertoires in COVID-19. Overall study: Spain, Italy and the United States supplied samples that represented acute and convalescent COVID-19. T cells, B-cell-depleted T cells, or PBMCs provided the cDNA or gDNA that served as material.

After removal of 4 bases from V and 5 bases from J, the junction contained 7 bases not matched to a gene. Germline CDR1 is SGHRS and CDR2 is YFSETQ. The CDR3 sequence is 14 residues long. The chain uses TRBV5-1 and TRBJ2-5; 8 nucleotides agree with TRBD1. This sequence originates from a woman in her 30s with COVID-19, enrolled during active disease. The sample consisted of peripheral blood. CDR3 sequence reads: CASSPRTGFETQYF. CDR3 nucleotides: TGCGCCAGCAGCCCCCGGACAGGGTTTGAGACCCAGTACTTC.